A single sample is the source of the 17 T cell receptor beta chains below, sequenced in a study of Ad26.COV2.S vaccination and SARS-CoV-2 variants. Measured with immunoSEQ multiplex PCR; TCRdb has only the in-frame clones, and not every one. The data hold roughly 100,000 clones, with around 82% observed a single time. The sample consisted of peripheral blood, taken after recovery from COVID-19. The receptors were gathered from a human donor who had recovered from COVID-19.

This chain links TRBV30 with TRBJ1-1; D remains unclear. The CDR3 contains 11 residues. CDR1 is GTSNPN and CDR2 is SVGIG in the germline V gene (reference sequence). V was trimmed by 3 bases and J by 1 base, leaving 3 bases between them. CDR3 in DNA: TGTGCCTGGAGGGGGAACACTGAAGCTTTCTTT. It is translated as CAWRGNTEAFF.

With regard to this clone: Other DNA sequences in this specimen translate into the identical CDR3. J is TRBJ1-2 and V is TRBV5-1; 7 nucleotides align to TRBD1. V was clipped by 6 bases and J by 0 bases; unmatched bases: 14. The CDR3 is 17 amino acids. Germline CDR1 and CDR2: SGHRS and YFSETQ. The CDR3: CASKKAGQGGSNYGYTF. In DNA, the CDR3 is TGCGCCAGCAAGAAAGCGGGTCAGGGGGGATCTAACTATGGCTACACCTTC.

The sample holds many counts of this clone. CDR3 sequence reads: CASSRYGEKLFF. The CDR3 bases are TGTGCCAGCAGCAGATACGGTGAAAAACTGTTTTTT. This chain links TRBV5-4 with TRBJ1-4, with no clear D. From germline, CDR1 is SGHNT and CDR2 YYREEE (reference sequence). The V and J ends lost 4 bases and 7 bases respectively, with 8 bases between them. This CDR3 has 12 residues.

Remarks on this clone: This same CDR3 is encoded by further DNA sequences in the sample. The J gene is TRBJ2-5, the V gene TRBV15, with 8 nucleotides matching TRBD1. Germline V gene sequence: CDR1 LNHNV, CDR2 YYDKDF (reference sequence). V shed 0 bases, J shed 4 bases, and the junction held 7 bases outside the gene matches. CDR3 size: 16 residues. The CDR3 nucleotides read TGTGCCACCAGCAGAGATCGTGGACAGGGTAGAGAGACCCAGTACTTC. Amino acids: CATSRDRGQGRETQYF. Together with reference TRBV15 and TRBJ2-5, the CDR3 gives the full variable domain: DAMVIQNPRYQVTQFGKPVTLSCSQTLNHNVMYWYQQKSSQAPKLLFHYYDKDFNNEADTPDNFQSRRPNTSFCFLDIRSPGLGDTAMYLCATSRDRGQGRETQYFGPGTRLLVL.

The V and J genes are TRBV30 and TRBJ1-4, with 10 bases identical to TRBD1. This CDR3 comprises 15 residues. Germline-derived CDR1 and CDR2 are GTSNPN and SVGIG (reference sequence). The V segment lost 8 bases and the J segment 8 bases; nucleotides outside the gene matches: 14. CDR3 residues: CAGLRDRGLGEKLFF. DNA of the CDR3: TGTGCCGGGCTCCGGGACAGGGGCCTTGGGGAAAAACTGTTTTTT.

This clone occurred a few times. This chain uses TRBV5-6 with TRBJ1-1, with D hard to call. Per germline, CDR1 SGHDT and CDR2 YYEEEE. The CDR3 contains 15 residues. Trimming pared 2 bases from V and 4 bases from J, leaving 15 bases between. The CDR3 sequence is CASSFYPGRGTEAFF. Here the CDR3 DNA reads TGTGCCAGCAGCTTTTACCCGGGGAGAGGCACTGAAGCTTTCTTT.

V gene TRBV7-2 combines with J gene TRBJ1-5; 9 bases are a match to TRBD1. Unmatched junction bases numbered 9, after V lost 5 bases and J lost 4 bases. CDR3 size: 16 residues. CDR1 is SGHTA and CDR2 is FQGNSA in the germline V gene. CDR3 DNA sequence: TGTGCCAGCAGCAAAGGGACAGGGCGGAGTAATCAGCCCCAGCATTTT. It encodes CASSKGTGRSNQPQHF. The whole variable domain, filled in from reference TRBV7-2 and TRBJ1-5, reads GAGVSQSPSNKVTEKGKDVELRCDPISGHTALYWYRQSLGQGLEFLIYFQGNSAPDKSGLPSDRFSAERTGGSVSTLTIQRTQQEDSAVYLCASSKGTGRSNQPQHFGDGTRLSIL.

The chain recombines TRBV11-2 with TRBJ1-5, with D unclear. The germline V gene encodes CDR1 SGHAT and CDR2 FQNNGV. Trimming shortened V by 0 bases and J by 6 bases, and 6 bases separated the two germline ends. The CDR3 sequence is 13 residues long. CDR3 amino acids: CASSLDHGQPQHF. The CDR3 region has the DNA TGTGCCAGCAGCTTAGATCACGGTCAGCCCCAGCATTTT.

V is TRBV23-1 and J is TRBJ2-6; TRBD2 might be the D (6 bases). TRBV23-1 qualifies as an ORF whose function is uncertain. V gave up 0 bases and J gave up 3 bases, with 9 bases separating them. This CDR3 region has 16 residues. The CDR3 is CASSQSGGFGANVLTF. DNA for the CDR3: TGCGCCAGCAGTCAATCGGGAGGTTTTGGGGCCAACGTCCTGACTTTC.

The J gene is TRBJ2-1, the V gene TRBV7-2; 9 bases align to TRBD2. The CDR3 length is 17 residues. After removal of 4 bases from V and 0 bases from J, the junction contained 7 bases not matched to a gene. CDR1 is SGHTA, CDR2 FQGNSA, per germline. In DNA, the CDR3 is TGTGCCAGCAGCTCTTCTGTAGCGGGGGACTCCTACAATGAGCAGTTCTTC. Protein product: CASSSSVAGDSYNEQFF.

The V and J genes are TRBV19 and TRBJ1-5; D gene unclear. CDR1 and CDR2 (germline): LNHDA, SQIVND (reference sequence). This CDR3 contains 13 residues. V was clipped by 3 bases and J by 5 bases, with 8 bases between them. This chain's CDR3 is CASSIQDYQPQHF. The CDR3 DNA is TGTGCCAGTAGTATCCAGGATTATCAGCCCCAGCATTTT.

The gene calls are TRBV2 and TRBJ1-2, with 7 bases lining up with TRBD1. The CDR3 has 11 amino acids. Trimming took 7 bases from V and 6 from J; bases not matched to a gene: 2. Germline-derived CDR1 and CDR2 are SNHLY and FYNNEI. DNA of the CDR3: TGTGCCAGCAAGACAGGGCATGGCTACACCTTC. Protein sequence: CASKTGHGYTF.

V is TRBV30 and J is TRBJ1-1, with D maybe TRBD1 (5 bases). The CDR3 extends over 11 amino acids. Germline lookup yields CDR1 GTSNPN and CDR2 SVGIG (reference sequence). V was trimmed by 5 bases and J by 5 bases, leaving 9 bases between them. CDR3 sequence reads: CAWAGWTEAFF. DNA for the CDR3: TGTGCCTGGGCAGGGTGGACTGAAGCTTTCTTT. Full variable domain (rest looked up from reference TRBV30 and TRBJ1-1): SQTIHQWPATLVQPVGSPLSLECTVEGTSNPNLYWYRQAAGRGLQLLFYSVGIGQISSEVPQNLSASRPQDRQFILSSKKLLLSDSGFYLCAWAGWTEAFFGQGTRLTVV.

This rearrangement joins TRBV3-1 (or the pseudogene TRBV3-2) to TRBJ1-5; D uncertain. V was shortened by 0 bases and J by 5 bases, with 11 bases between the two germline ends. This CDR3 is 15 amino acids long. Per germline, CDR1 LGHDT and CDR2 YNNKEL (reference sequence). For the CDR3, the DNA is TGTGCCAGCAGCCAAGATTTGGGAGCCGATCAGCCCCAGCATTTT. Translated, it gives CASSQDLGADQPQHF.

The chain joins TRBV2 to TRBJ1-1; TRBD1 matches 9 bases. The CDR3 length is 14 residues. Per the germline V gene, CDR1 is SNHLY and CDR2 is FYNNEI. J was trimmed by 5 bases and V by 6 bases; bases with no gene match: 7. DNA of the CDR3: TGTGCCAGCAGCTCCACAGGGGGCCGAACTGAAGCTTTCTTT. Encoded protein: CASSSTGGRTEAFF. The whole variable domain, remainder taken from reference TRBV2 and TRBJ1-1, is EPEVTQTPSHQVTQMGQEVILRCVPISNHLYFYWYRQILGQKVEFLVSFYNNEISEKSEIFDDQFSVERPDGSNFTLKIRSTKLEDSAMYFCASSSTGGRTEAFFGQGTRLTVV.

The chain has TRBV7-6 and TRBJ2-5, with 7 bases matching TRBD1. The trim removed 1 base at V and 2 bases at J, leaving 7 bases unmatched. Germline V lookup: CDR1 SGHVS, CDR2 FNYEAQ. The CDR3 consists of 16 residues. The CDR3 protein is CASSLVAGGFQETQYF. The CDR3 nucleotides read TGTGCCAGCAGCTTAGTAGCAGGGGGTTTTCAAGAGACCCAGTACTTC. Complete variable domain (other parts from reference TRBV7-6 and TRBJ2-5): GAGVSQSPRYKVTKRGQDVALRCDPISGHVSLYWYRQALGQGPEFLTYFNYEAQQDKSGLPNDRFSAERPEGSISTLTIQRTEQRDSAMYRCASSLVAGGFQETQYFGPGTRLLVL.

The chain carries TRBV3-1 (or the pseudogene TRBV3-2) and TRBJ1-2, with a weak D call TRBD1 (6 bases). Germline CDR1 and CDR2: LGHDT and YNNKEL (reference sequence). The V end lost 1 base, the J end lost 13 bases, and 13 bases lay between the germline ends. The CDR3 is 12 residues long. CDR3 bases: TGTGCCAGCAGCCAAGGACAGGCGCCCTCCACCTTC. It yields the protein CASSQGQAPSTF.